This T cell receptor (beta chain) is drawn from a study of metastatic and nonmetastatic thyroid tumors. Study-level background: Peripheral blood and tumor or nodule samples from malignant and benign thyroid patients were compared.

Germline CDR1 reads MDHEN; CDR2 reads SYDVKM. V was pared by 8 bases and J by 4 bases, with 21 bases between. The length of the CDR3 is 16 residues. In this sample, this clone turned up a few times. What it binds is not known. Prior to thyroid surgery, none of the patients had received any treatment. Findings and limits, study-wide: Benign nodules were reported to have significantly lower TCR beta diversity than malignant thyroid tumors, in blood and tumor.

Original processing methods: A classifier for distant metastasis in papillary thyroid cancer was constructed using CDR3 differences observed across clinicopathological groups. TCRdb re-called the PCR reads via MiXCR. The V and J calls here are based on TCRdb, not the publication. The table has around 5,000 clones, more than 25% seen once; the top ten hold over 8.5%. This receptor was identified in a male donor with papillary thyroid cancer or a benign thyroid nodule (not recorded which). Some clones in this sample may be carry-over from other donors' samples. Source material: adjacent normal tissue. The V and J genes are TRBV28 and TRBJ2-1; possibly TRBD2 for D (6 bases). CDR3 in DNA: TGTGCCAGCTTCCCTCTACAGCGGGTCCCTTACAATGAGCAGTTCTTC. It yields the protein CASFPLQRVPYNEQFF.